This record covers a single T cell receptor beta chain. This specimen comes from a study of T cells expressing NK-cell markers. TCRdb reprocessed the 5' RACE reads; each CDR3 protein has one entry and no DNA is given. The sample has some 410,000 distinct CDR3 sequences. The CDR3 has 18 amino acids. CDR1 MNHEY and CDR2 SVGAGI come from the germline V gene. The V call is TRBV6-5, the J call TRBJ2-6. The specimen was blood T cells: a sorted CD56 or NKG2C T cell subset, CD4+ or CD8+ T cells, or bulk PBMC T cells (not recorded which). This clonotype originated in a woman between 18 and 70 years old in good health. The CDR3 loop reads CASSYSGTPSSGANVLTF.